A single sample is the source of the 27 T cell receptor beta chains below, sequenced in a study of OX40 agonist ivuxolimab in advanced cancers. Clones were read by immunoSEQ multiplex PCR, and TCRdb kept only the in-frame ones, dropping some. The sample includes roughly 90,000 clones, roughly 93% seen only once; the top ten take under 0.35%. Sequencing was performed on CD4+ or CD8+ T cells sorted from blood, taken in a trial of the OX40 agonist ivuxolimab. These receptors were collected from an adult with an advanced solid tumor such as melanoma, head and neck, liver or kidney cancer.

This clone was observed a handful of times. The chain uses TRBV5-5 and TRBJ1-1; no firm D call. V lost 3 bases, J lost 4 bases, and 7 bases lay in between. Germline V gene lookup returns CDR1 SGHKS and CDR2 YYEKEE (reference sequence). CDR3 length: 12 residues. This chain's CDR3 is CASSSQSTEAFF. The CDR3 DNA reads as TGTGCCAGCAGCTCTCAGAGCACTGAAGCTTTCTTT.

The CDR3 region has the DNA TGTGCCAGCAGTTTAGAGCGGATCTACACAGATACGCAGTATTTT. Protein sequence: CASSLERIYTDTQYF. The chain is built from TRBV28 and TRBJ2-3; perhaps TRBD2 as D (5 bases). Germline assignment: CDR1 MDHEN and CDR2 SYDVKM. This CDR3 region has 15 residues. V dropped 2 bases and J dropped 2 bases, with 11 bases sitting between them.

The J gene is TRBJ1-1, the V gene TRBV25-1; possible D gene TRBD1, 6 bases. The CDR3 loop spans 15 amino acids. Germline V gene sequence: CDR1 MGHDK, CDR2 SYGVNS. Between the trimmed V and J ends, which lost 4 bases and 11 bases, there was a span of 23 bases. The CDR3 sequence: CASSGRVVRGSSAFF. CDR3 nucleotide sequence: TGTGCCAGCAGTGGACGGGTGGTAAGGGGGAGTTCGGCTTTCTTT.

This clone showed up just a few times. V and J are TRBV7-2 and TRBJ1-1; D ambiguous. In germline, CDR1 is SGHTA, CDR2 FQGNSA. Trimming removed 0 bases from V and 2 bases from J, with 13 bases in between. The CDR3 loop spans 16 amino acids. For the CDR3, the DNA is TGTGCCAGCAGCTTAGCCAGGACCGGCGTCAACACTGAAGCTTTCTTT. Amino acid sequence: CASSLARTGVNTEAFF.

V is TRBV6-5 and J is TRBJ1-5, with D possibly being TRBD1 (6 bases). From germline, CDR1 is MNHEY and CDR2 SVGAGI. Deletions cut 5 bases from V and 10 bases from J, with 12 bases between. CDR3 length: 12 residues. CDR3 nucleotides: TGTGCCAGCAGTGTACAGGGTTATCCCCAGCATTTT. Its protein is CASSVQGYPQHF.

This chain joins TRBV6-6 and TRBJ1-2; D is unresolved. V was shortened by 2 bases and J by 5 bases, with 12 bases between the two germline ends. CDR3 length equals 14 residues. CDR1 MNHNY and CDR2 SVGAGI come from the germline V gene (reference sequence). The CDR3 coding sequence is TGTGCCAGCAGTTACAGCACGGGGAAATATGGCTACACCTTC. Residues: CASSYSTGKYGYTF.

The chain joins TRBV18 to TRBJ1-1, with D unclear. Trimming removed 0 bases at V and 11 bases at J, with 10 bases between. Germline values: CDR1 KGHSH, CDR2 LQKENI. The CDR3 is 12 residues long. The CDR3 DNA follows: TGTGCCAGCTCACCACCGTCCGGGAGGGCTTTCTTT. Residues: CASSPPSGRAFF. Complete variable domain (other parts from reference TRBV18 and TRBJ1-1): NAGVMQNPRHLVRRRGQEARLRCSPMKGHSHVYWYRQLPEEGLKFMVYLQKENIIDESGMPKERFSAEFPKEGPSILRIQQVVRGDSAAYFCASSPPSGRAFFGQGTRLTVV.

This clone appeared once. This rearrangement joins TRBV29-1 to TRBJ1-4, with no clear D. The CDR3 has 13 residues. Trimming removed 4 bases from V and 0 bases from J, with 6 bases in between. Per the germline V gene, CDR1 is SQVTM and CDR2 is ANQGSEA. This chain's CDR3 is CSVVLATNEKLFF. The CDR3 DNA sequence: TGCAGCGTTGTTCTAGCAACTAATGAAAAACTGTTTTTT.

Only one count was recorded for this clone. The chain links TRBV7-2 to TRBJ2-1; TRBD1 aligns across 7 bases. Trimming cost V 2 bases and J 3 bases; bases outside gene matches: 7. This CDR3 region has 16 residues. CDR1 and CDR2 from the germline V gene are SGHTA and FQGNSA. The CDR3 DNA reads TGTGCCAGCAGCTTAACAGGGACAGCCAACTACAATGAGCAGTTCTTC. This encodes CASSLTGTANYNEQFF.

V is TRBV6-5 and J is TRBJ2-7; tentatively, D is TRBD2 (6 bases). The CDR3 runs to 14 residues. The V gene's germline CDR1 is MNHEY and CDR2 SVGAGI. The germline V and J ends were trimmed by 7 bases and 2 bases, with 15 bases remaining between them. The CDR3 coding sequence is TGTGCCAGCACCCGGACTGGGGGGACCTACGAGCAGTACTTC. Translated: CASTRTGGTYEQYF.

The rearrangement links TRBV5-1 to TRBJ2-5, with D perhaps given as TRBD1 or TRBD2 (6 bases each). V lost 0 bases, J lost 5 bases, and 14 bases lay in between. Germline V CDR1 and CDR2: SGHRS, YFSETQ. The CDR3 totals 15 residues. CDR3 sequence: CASSLDVWGAETQYF. In DNA, the CDR3 is TGCGCCAGCAGCTTGGATGTTTGGGGGGCGGAGACCCAGTACTTC. Variable domain in full (rest from reference TRBV5-1 and TRBJ2-5): KAGVTQTPRYLIKTRGQQVTLSCSPISGHRSVSWYQQTPGQGLQFLFEYFSETQRNKGNFPGRFSGRQFSNSRSEMNVSTLELGDSALYLCASSLDVWGAETQYFGPGTRLLVL.

The V gene is TRBV7-9, the J gene TRBJ1-2; the match to TRBD1 covers 9 bases. V lost 6 bases to trimming and J lost 4 bases; unmatched junction nucleotides: 3. The CDR3 has 13 residues. Germline V CDR1 and CDR2: SEHNR, FQNEAQ (reference sequence). The CDR3 is CASRGQGAYGYTF. The CDR3 DNA sequence: TGTGCCAGCAGGGGACAGGGCGCCTATGGCTACACCTTC.

V usage is TRBV7-2 and J usage is TRBJ2-7; the match to TRBD1 covers 7 bases. CDR1 is SGHTA and CDR2 is FQGNSA in the germline V gene. The CDR3 runs to 13 residues. Trimming cost V 8 bases and J 2 bases; bases outside gene matches: 6. The CDR3 DNA sequence: TGTGCCAGCGGGGTACAGGGGACCTACGAGCAGTACTTC. Protein: CASGVQGTYEQYF.

The chain is built from TRBV7-2 and TRBJ2-2; D is undetermined. The CDR3 has 12 amino acids. CDR1 is SGHTA and CDR2 is FQGNSA in the germline V gene. V dropped 6 bases and J dropped 7 bases, with 9 bases sitting between them. The CDR3 loop is CASRNHVGELFF. In DNA form, the CDR3 reads TGTGCCAGCAGGAATCATGTCGGGGAGCTGTTTTTT.

This chain uses TRBV6-5 with TRBJ1-1; D is perhaps TRBD1 (6 bases). Between the trimmed V and J ends, which lost 2 bases and 1 base, there was a span of 11 bases. The CDR3 consists of 15 residues. Germline values: CDR1 MNHEY, CDR2 SVGAGI. In nucleotides, the CDR3 is TGTGCCAGCAGTTACCGAGGGGGGAAGAACACTGAAGCTTTCTTT. Its protein product is CASSYRGGKNTEAFF.

The V and J genes are TRBV5-8 and TRBJ2-7; TRBD1 aligns across 8 bases. Germline V gene sequence: CDR1 SGHTS, CDR2 YDEGEE. Trimming cost V 4 bases and J 2 bases; bases outside gene matches: 5. The CDR3 runs 14 residues. CDR3 residues: CASSPGQAAYEQYF. Written as DNA, the CDR3 is TGTGCCAGCAGCCCGGGACAGGCGGCCTACGAGCAGTACTTC.

This chain joins TRBV14 and TRBJ2-1, with 7 positions matching TRBD1. In germline, CDR1 is SGHDN, CDR2 FVKESK. The CDR3 covers 20 residues. V dropped 0 bases and J dropped 2; count of bases not matched to a gene: 16. This CDR3 is CASSQDLRRRAGGAYNEQFF. CDR3 nucleotide sequence: TGTGCCAGCAGCCAAGATCTAAGGAGGCGGGCAGGGGGTGCCTACAATGAGCAGTTCTTC.

The V call is TRBV5-1, the J call TRBJ1-1; perhaps TRBD1 as D (6 bases). The CDR3 has 14 residues. Germline V gene data show CDR1 as SGHRS and CDR2 as YFSETQ. Trimming took off 2 bases at V and 8 bases at J, with 16 bases between the two ends. The CDR3, as DNA: TGCGCCAGCAGCTTTAGAGGGGGAGGGCGCGAAGCTTTCTTT. Protein product: CASSFRGGGREAFF.

V usage is TRBV6-1 and J usage is TRBJ2-7; 8 bases line up with TRBD2. Germline CDR1 and CDR2: MNHNS and SASEGT. CDR3 length equals 15 residues. V lost 7 bases, J lost 0 bases, and 8 bases stayed unmatched. This CDR3 is CASTPVRGVSYEQYF. The CDR3 nucleotides read TGTGCCAGCACCCCTGTGCGGGGGGTCTCCTACGAGCAGTACTTC.

This chain connects TRBV12-5 to TRBJ2-5; 11 bases agree with TRBD1. This CDR3 is built from 15 residues. CDR1 and CDR2 from the germline V gene are LGHNT and FRNRAP. V lost 4 bases, J lost 5 bases, and 6 bases stayed unmatched. CDR3: CASGSGTGGFETQYF. The CDR3 nucleotides are TGTGCTAGTGGTTCCGGGACAGGGGGTTTCGAGACCCAGTACTTC.

In nucleotides, the CDR3 is TGTGCCAGCAGCCGTCGGGGGTCCTACGAGCAGTACTTC. Translation gives CASSRRGSYEQYF. The J gene is TRBJ2-7, the V gene TRBV7-9; D possibly corresponds to TRBD2 (6 bases). The germline V gene has CDR1 SEHNR and CDR2 FQNEAQ (reference sequence). The CDR3 covers 13 residues. V was pared by 5 bases and J by 1 base, with 9 bases between.

This clone was found once. CDR3 region: CASSSILAVGNEQFF. Written as DNA, the CDR3 is TGCGCCAGCAGCTCCATATTAGCGGTAGGCAATGAGCAGTTCTTC. The V call is TRBV5-1, the J call TRBJ2-1; a possible D gene is TRBD2 (6 bases). Germline V gene data show CDR1 as SGHRS and CDR2 as YFSETQ. The V gene lost 3 bases and the J gene lost 6 bases, with 16 bases spanning the gap. The CDR3 length is 15 residues.

V usage is TRBV18 and J usage is TRBJ1-1; no reliable D call. Trimming took off 1 base at V and 1 base at J, with 10 bases between the two ends. This CDR3 contains 15 residues. Looked up from germline, CDR1 is KGHSH and CDR2 is LQKENI. The CDR3 protein is CASSPQEAGNTEAFF. The DNA for the CDR3 is TGTGCCAGCTCACCACAGGAAGCGGGGAACACTGAAGCTTTCTTT. The entire variable domain, with the rest obtained from reference TRBV18 and TRBJ1-1, is as follows: NAGVMQNPRHLVRRRGQEARLRCSPMKGHSHVYWYRQLPEEGLKFMVYLQKENIIDESGMPKERFSAEFPKEGPSILRIQQVVRGDSAAYFCASSPQEAGNTEAFFGQGTRLTVV.

This rearrangement joins TRBV29-1 to TRBJ2-5, with 11 bases matching TRBD1. V lost 4 bases and J lost 8; bases outside the gene matches: 12. This CDR3 comprises 15 residues. The germline CDR1 and CDR2 sequences are SQVTM and ANQGSEA. The CDR3 spells CSVGGQGASGETQYF. CDR3 nucleotides: TGCAGCGTTGGCGGACAGGGGGCGAGTGGTGAAACCCAGTACTTC.

The chain links TRBV5-6 to TRBJ2-7, with 7 bases aligning to TRBD2. The CDR3 length is 15 residues. Germline lookup yields CDR1 SGHDT and CDR2 YYEEEE. V shed 0 bases, J shed 0 bases, and the junction held 3 bases outside the gene matches. Here the CDR3 DNA reads TGTGCCAGCAGCTTGGATCCTAGCGGCTCCTACGAGCAGTACTTC. This translates into CASSLDPSGSYEQYF.

The V call is TRBV7-3, the J call TRBJ2-3, with a tentative D call TRBD2 (5 bases). This CDR3 contains 13 residues. V shed 3 bases and J shed 5 bases, with 9 bases lying between them. CDR1 and CDR2 (germline): SGHTA, FQGTGA. DNA of the CDR3: TGTGCCAGCAGCTTCACTGAGGGAGATACGCAGTATTTT. Translated, it gives CASSFTEGDTQYF. Combining the CDR3 with reference TRBV7-3 and TRBJ2-3 gives the whole variable domain GAGVSQTPSNKVTEKGKYVELRCDPISGHTALYWYRQSLGQGPEFLIYFQGTGAADDSGLPNDRFFAVRPEGSVSTLKIQRTERGDSAVYLCASSFTEGDTQYFGPGTRLTVL.

This clone is a singleton in its sample. The rearrangement links TRBV5-4 to TRBJ2-4; possible D gene TRBD2, 7 bases. This CDR3 is 14 amino acids long. The V gene's germline CDR1 is SGHNT and CDR2 YYREEE (reference sequence). The V end lost 2 bases, the J end lost 7 bases, and 13 bases lay between the germline ends. The CDR3 region has the DNA TGTGCCAGCAGCTTACAGGGCGGGGGTAACATTCAGTACTTC. Protein: CASSLQGGGNIQYF.